The next 23 T cell receptor beta chains were all read from a single sample in a study of identical twins. In TCRdb, the 5' RACE reads were re-called with MiXCR into one record per CDR3 protein. The sample records about 220,000 distinct CDR3 sequences, approximately 5.9% being singletons. The same sample was also used in a study of T cells expressing NK-cell markers.

The sequenced sample was CD8+ T cells sorted from blood. The receptors shown here come from a woman aged 18-30 years in good health.

This chain connects TRBV11-2 to TRBJ1-1; D uncertain. The CDR3 has 14 residues. V shed 1 base and J shed 3 bases, with 9 bases lying between them. Germline V gene lookup returns CDR1 SGHAT and CDR2 FQNNGV. This CDR3 is CASSLVGQYTEAFF. CDR3 in DNA: TGTGCCAGCAGCTTAGTCGGCCAGTACACTGAAGCTTTCTTT.

V and J are TRBV3-1 and TRBJ2-5; 7 nucleotides align to TRBD2. This CDR3 spans 15 amino acids. Germline loops: CDR1 LGHDT, CDR2 YNNKEL (reference sequence). Trimming took 1 base from V and 3 from J; bases not matched to a gene: 5. CDR3 coding DNA: TGTGCCAGCAGCCAAGTGTTGCTAGCGGAAGAGACCCAGTACTTC. Its translation is CASSQVLLAEETQYF.

This clonotype was recorded at least ten times. The genes are TRBV12-3 or TRBV12-4 and TRBJ2-5; 8 bases are shared with TRBD1. The V segment lost 1 base and the J segment 9 bases; nucleotides outside the gene matches: 7. CDR3 length equals 14 residues. The CDR3 sequence is CASSLGAGGYPQYF. The CDR3 DNA sequence: TGTGCCAGCAGTTTAGGGGCAGGGGGCTATCCCCAGTACTTC.

The sample holds many counts of this clonotype. The chain is built from TRBV11-2 and TRBJ1-1; 12 bases agree with TRBD1. Trimming took 4 bases from V and 5 from J; bases not matched to a gene: 2. This CDR3 contains 14 residues. Germline assignment: CDR1 SGHAT and CDR2 FQNNGV. The CDR3 nucleotides read TGTGCCAGCAGCTCGGGACAGGGGGCTACTGAAGCTTTCTTT. Its translation: CASSSGQGATEAFF.

Only a few counts were recorded for this clonotype. This rearrangement joins TRBV6-1 to TRBJ2-2; no reliable D call. Trimming took off 7 bases at V and 1 base at J, with 10 bases between the two ends. The CDR3 has 14 residues. Germline CDR1 reads MNHNS; CDR2 reads SASEGT. CDR3 residues: CASTPDWNTGELFF. The CDR3 coding sequence is TGTGCCAGCACCCCAGACTGGAACACCGGGGAGCTGTTTTTT.

As DNA, the CDR3 is TGTGCCAGCAGTGAATCCACAGGGAGGGAGCAGTACTTC. Translating it yields CASSESTGREQYF. This rearrangement joins TRBV25-1 to TRBJ2-7, with D perhaps given as TRBD1 or TRBD2 (6 bases each). The CDR3 has 13 residues. With 1 base removed from V and 7 bases from J, the gap between germline ends came to 11 bases. Per germline, CDR1 MGHDK and CDR2 SYGVNS.

This clonotype was observed many times. The chain uses TRBV3-1 and TRBJ2-1; TRBD2 matches at 9 bases. The CDR3 totals 17 residues. Germline V lookup: CDR1 LGHDT, CDR2 YNNKEL (reference sequence). After removal of 1 base from V and 1 base from J, the junction contained 5 bases not matched to a gene. For the CDR3, the DNA is TGTGCCAGCAGCCAAGTAGCTAGCGGGATTTCCTACAATGAGCAGTTCTTC. Its translation: CASSQVASGISYNEQFF.

The chain has TRBV7-8 and TRBJ2-1; D may be TRBD2 (7 bases). The CDR3 sequence is 18 residues long. Trimming removed 7 bases from V and 1 base from J, with 23 bases in between. CDR1 and CDR2 from the germline V gene are SGHVS and FQNEAQ. The CDR3 is CASMGGLRGAYSYNEQFF. The DNA of the CDR3 is TGTGCCAGCATGGGGGGTCTACGGGGGGCATATTCCTACAATGAGCAGTTCTTC.

The chain links TRBV6-5 to TRBJ1-2, with 11 bases that match TRBD1. The V segment lost 2 bases and the J segment 8 bases; nucleotides outside the gene matches: 16. CDR1 and CDR2 (germline): MNHEY, SVGAGI. The length of the CDR3 is 18 residues. CDR3 in amino acids: CASSYRMRTGGSPGGYTF. Written as DNA, the CDR3 is TGTGCCAGCAGTTACCGGATGCGGACAGGGGGCTCCCCCGGAGGCTACACCTTC.

The chain employs TRBV4-1 and TRBJ2-1; TRBD2 aligns across 7 bases. V shed 4 bases, J shed 5 bases, and the junction held 8 bases outside the gene matches. CDR3 length: 15 residues. Germline CDR1 and CDR2: MGHRA and YSYEKL. CDR3 sequence (DNA): TGCGCCAGCAGCCGCCGACTAGCTAGGGACAATGAGCAGTTCTTC. Its protein is CASSRRLARDNEQFF.

The V call is TRBV24-1, the J call TRBJ2-2; unclear D gene. Deletions cut 11 bases from V and 3 bases from J, with 12 bases between. The germline V gene encodes CDR1 KGHDR and CDR2 SFDVKD. CDR3 length: 13 residues. The CDR3 protein is CASESLDTGELFF. The CDR3 coding sequence is TGTGCCAGTGAGTCCCTGGACACCGGGGAGCTGTTTTTT.

This clonotype was seen ten or more times. The chain recombines TRBV29-1 with TRBJ2-7, with D perhaps matching TRBD1 or TRBD2 (6 bases each). This CDR3 region has 13 residues. V gave up 7 bases and J gave up 3 bases, with 16 bases separating them. The germline V gene has CDR1 SQVTM and CDR2 ANQGSEA. The CDR3 loop reads CSASGDTIYEQYF. The CDR3 DNA sequence: TGCAGCGCCTCGGGGGACACCATCTACGAGCAGTACTTC.

This chain joins TRBV3-1 and TRBJ2-5; D ambiguous. The length of the CDR3 is 15 residues. Trimming took 4 bases from V and 9 from J, leaving 21 bases between them. Germline CDR1 and CDR2: LGHDT and YNNKEL (reference sequence). CDR3: CASSRPLPGRQAQYF. The CDR3 DNA reads as TGTGCCAGCAGCCGTCCCCTTCCCGGGCGGCAGGCCCAGTACTTC.

This clonotype came up a few times. The J gene is TRBJ1-2, the V gene TRBV27; D call uncertain. Per germline, CDR1 MNHEY and CDR2 SMNVEV (reference sequence). The germline V and J ends were trimmed by 2 bases and 8 bases, with 12 bases remaining between them. The CDR3 loop spans 13 amino acids. The CDR3 DNA reads TGTGCCAGCAGTTTAGGGCCGCGGGGAGGCTACACCTTC. It specifies CASSLGPRGGYTF.

This clonotype was picked up a small number of times. CDR3 residues: CASSVPSAAGVGEQYF. CDR3 bases: TGTGCCAGCAGCGTCCCGTCGGCAGCGGGCGTTGGCGAGCAGTACTTC. The rearrangement joins TRBV9 to TRBJ2-7; D perhaps matches TRBD2 (6 bases). Germline V CDR1 and CDR2: SGDLS, YYNGEE. CDR3 size: 16 residues. Trimming took off 2 bases at V and 6 bases at J, with 21 bases between the two ends.

The chain is built from TRBV4-3 and TRBJ2-5; 10 nucleotides match TRBD2. Looked up from germline, CDR1 is LGHNA and CDR2 is YSLEER. This CDR3 spans 17 amino acids. J gave up 4 bases and V 4 bases, and 12 bases lay outside the gene matches. The CDR3 DNA follows: TGCGCCAGCAGCCCCCCTCAACTAGCGGGAAGGGGAGAGACCCAGTACTTC. This sequence encodes CASSPPQLAGRGETQYF.

This clonotype was detected ten times or more. The genes are TRBV12-3 or TRBV12-4 and TRBJ2-2, with D possibly being TRBD1 or TRBD2 (5 bases each). Trimming removed 4 bases from V and 9 bases from J, with 12 bases in between. CDR3 length: 13 amino acids. CDR3 loop: CASSWGPGRELFF. The CDR3 DNA follows: TGTGCCAGCAGTTGGGGACCCGGGAGGGAGCTGTTTTTT.

This clonotype was seen repeatedly, ten times or more. The chain carries TRBV2 and TRBJ2-7, with D possibly being TRBD1 (5 bases). V lost 6 bases and J 2 bases, leaving 17 bases between the germline ends. Germline-derived CDR1 and CDR2 are SNHLY and FYNNEI. CDR3 length: 15 amino acids. The CDR3 DNA reads TGTGCCAGCAGGTCTGCAGGGCTTTTGGCCTACGAGCAGTACTTC. This codes for CASRSAGLLAYEQYF.

This clonotype was observed a handful of times. The rearrangement uses TRBV20-1 and TRBJ2-7; TRBD1 agrees at 7 bases. CDR3 size: 14 residues. CDR1 is DFQATT and CDR2 is SNEGSKA in the germline V gene (reference sequence). V was clipped by 2 bases and J by 0 bases; unmatched bases: 4. The CDR3 protein is CSARRWDSSYEQYF. CDR3 DNA: TGCAGTGCTAGACGATGGGACAGCTCCTACGAGCAGTACTTC.

The chain recombines TRBV15 with TRBJ2-7; 9 bases agree with TRBD1. Germline V gene lookup returns CDR1 LNHNV and CDR2 YYDKDF (reference sequence). With 0 bases clipped from V and 4 bases from J, the junction kept 4 bases outside the gene matches. The CDR3 spans 15 residues. The CDR3 nucleotides are TGTGCCACCAGCAGAGATTGGACAGGGGAGTACGAGCAGTACTTC. Translation gives CATSRDWTGEYEQYF.

There are many counts of this clonotype. V and J are TRBV25-1 and TRBJ2-1; maybe TRBD1 (6 bases). The germline V gene encodes CDR1 MGHDK and CDR2 SYGVNS. Trimming took 3 bases from V and 4 from J, leaving 10 bases between them. The CDR3 contains 14 residues. CDR3 nucleotide sequence: TGTGCCAGCAGTGACCGACAGGTATACAATGAGCAGTTCTTC. Amino acids: CASSDRQVYNEQFF.

V gene TRBV20-1 combines with J gene TRBJ2-1; 11 bases fit TRBD2. Germline lookup yields CDR1 DFQATT and CDR2 SNEGSKA (reference sequence). The CDR3 is made up of 16 amino acids. After removal of 2 bases from V and 2 bases from J, the junction contained 5 bases not matched to a gene. CDR3 residues: CSARNLSGRAYNEQFF. The CDR3 DNA sequence: TGCAGTGCTAGAAACCTTAGCGGGAGGGCCTACAATGAGCAGTTCTTC.

The sample holds many counts of this clonotype. This chain uses TRBV3-1 with TRBJ1-2, with a weak D call TRBD1 (6 bases). Germline V gives CDR1 LGHDT, CDR2 YNNKEL (reference sequence). Trimming took off 3 bases at V and 2 bases at J, with 25 bases between the two ends. CDR3 length: 19 residues. The chain's CDR3 is CASSQGTRDAGGTNYGYTF. Here the CDR3 DNA reads TGTGCCAGCAGCCAGGGGACAAGGGACGCCGGAGGGACAAACTATGGCTACACCTTC.